This TCR beta chain is from a study of beta chain features in type 1 diabetes. Overall study context: The patient and healthy donor groups were comparable for age, gender and cell yields.

This clone was counted only a few times. Its antigen is unidentified. Study outcomes and limitations: Across patients, naive, central memory and Treg TCRB repertoires exhibited apparently greater similarity than was observed across healthy donors. Cells with high TCR expression could be over-represented when cDNA is sequenced. TCRB CDR3s were moderately but significantly shorter in Type 1 diabetes patients in all four CD4+ subsets.

As every portion of the isolated RNA was reverse transcribed, the sequencing read expressed TCRB transcripts. Sequencing used immunoSEQ multiplex PCR; TCRdb keeps in-frame clones, though not all of them. The profile shows some 350,000 clones, 9.5% to 10% of them singletons. The CDR3 totals 17 residues. From germline, CDR1 is MDHEN and CDR2 SYDVKM. The V and J ends lost 7 bases and 3 bases, in that order; junction bases with no gene match: 15. The TCR comes from a man aged 25-40 years with type 1 diabetes. Sequenced: central memory CD4+ T cells from blood. This chain connects TRBV28 to TRBJ2-7; the match to TRBD1 covers 10 bases. The CDR3 here is CASTPMEGTGVYYEQYF. Here the CDR3 DNA reads TGTGCCAGCACTCCGATGGAAGGGACAGGGGTTTACTACGAGCAGTACTTC.